The rows below give T cell receptor beta chains drawn from one sample of a study of vaccination effects on CD4 cells after COVID-19. Antigens for these TCRs are unknown. Profiled with immunoSEQ multiplex PCR; TCRdb holds only in-frame clones, not every one. The sample yields 20,000 to 25,000 clones, 55% to 75% seen once. Here the sequenced sample was CD4+ T cells from PBMCs cultured with HCoV-OC43 spike peptides, taken before COVID-19 vaccination. The receptors originated from a human donor who received a COVID-19 vaccine. Both conserved end residues are part of each CDR3.

V gene: TRBV5-4; J gene: TRBJ2-3; CDR3 protein: CASSSLLLADTDTQYF
V gene: TRBV6-4; J gene: TRBJ2-1; CDR3 protein: CASSESGTVHEQFF
V gene: TRBV7-9; J gene: TRBJ1-1; CDR3 protein: CASSSGGGSTEAFF
V gene: TRBV11-2; J gene: TRBJ1-1; CDR3 protein: CASSLGSVNTEAFF
V gene: TRBV5-4; J gene: TRBJ2-7; CDR3 protein: CASSLDTGLDEQYF
V gene: TRBV4-1; J gene: TRBJ2-6; CDR3 protein: CASSQLPGGDFVLTF
V gene: TRBV19; J gene: TRBJ1-6; CDR3 protein: CASSIEGKPLHF
V gene: TRBV7-2; J gene: TRBJ2-7; CDR3 protein: CASSLVAAGPSYEQYF
V gene: TRBV5-1; J gene: TRBJ2-1; CDR3 protein: CASSLGGASGGSSEQFF
V gene: TRBV5-4; J gene: TRBJ2-3; CDR3 protein: CASSLGSTDTQYF
V gene: TRBV3-1/TRBV3-2; J gene: TRBJ1-2; CDR3 protein: CASSLGTGLSLNYGYTF
V gene: TRBV19; J gene: TRBJ1-1; CDR3 protein: CASRQPEAFF
V gene: TRBV19; J gene: TRBJ1-5; CDR3 protein: CASSITGPHGSNQPQHF
V gene: TRBV5-1; J gene: TRBJ1-4; CDR3 protein: CASSLRPQEKLFF
V gene: TRBV9; J gene: TRBJ2-3; CDR3 protein: CASSVVEFTDTQYF
V gene: TRBV5-1; J gene: TRBJ2-7; CDR3 protein: CASSPQGASDEQYF
V gene: TRBV3-1/TRBV3-2; J gene: TRBJ1-6; CDR3 protein: CASSRKKVPGTEDSPLHF
V gene: TRBV11-3; J gene: TRBJ2-2; CDR3 protein: CASSLVAGAGDANTGELFF
V gene: TRBV2; J gene: TRBJ2-1; CDR3 protein: CASQTGTGIPNEQFF
V gene: TRBV2; J gene: TRBJ1-1; CDR3 protein: CASSVKTGNAEAFF
V gene: TRBV18; J gene: TRBJ2-1; CDR3 protein: CASSPGTSNNEQFF
V gene: TRBV10-2; J gene: TRBJ2-5; CDR3 protein: CASSGLAGGPGKETQYF
V gene: TRBV29-1; J gene: TRBJ2-3; CDR3 protein: CSVERRGGDTQYF
V gene: TRBV13; J gene: TRBJ2-1; CDR3 protein: CASSLGTSGGNNEQFF
V gene: TRBV11-2; J gene: TRBJ2-7; CDR3 protein: CASRYGTSGRNYEQYF
V gene: TRBV4-2; J gene: TRBJ2-1; CDR3 protein: CASSLSGGWNEQFF
V gene: TRBV10-3; J gene: TRBJ1-6; CDR3 protein: CAISEQQGANSPLHF
V gene: TRBV2; J gene: TRBJ2-3; CDR3 protein: CASNKGGLSTDTQYF
V gene: TRBV5-4; J gene: TRBJ1-2; CDR3 protein: CASSLRQGDYGYTF